This T cell receptor beta chain stems from a study of cytomegalovirus exposure and HLA in healthy donors. Study-wide points: Among immune exposure information, only CMV serostatus was available. Presence/absence comparisons presumed near-even sequencing depth among donors.

Vbeta (60) and Jbeta (13) primers were used in the PCR. Method: immunoSEQ multiplex PCR; TCRdb's copy keeps in-frame clones and lacks some. The table has 100,000 to 150,000 clones, roughly four fifths seen once. A remark on this clone: The antigen remains unidentified.

Sequencing was carried out using PBMCs. The TCR comes from a male donor in good health and CMV-seropositive.

CDR3 bases: TGTGCCAGCAGCTCCTTGACAGGGAAGGCAGATACGCAGTATTTT. This encodes CASSSLTGKADTQYF. This chain joins TRBV7-2 and TRBJ2-3; 7 bases map to TRBD1. The length of the CDR3 is 15 residues. V trimming: 4 bases; J trimming: 4 bases; junction bases outside the gene matches: 8. Per germline, CDR1 SGHTA and CDR2 FQGNSA.